The 2 T cell receptor beta chains given below trace back to one sample, sequenced in a study of T cell repertoires in cytomegalovirus infection. These receptors are not linked to any known antigen. One entry per CDR3 protein, called by TCRdb with MiXCR from the reads. The top ten clones hold roughly three quarters of a sample with approximately 110,000 distinct CDR3 sequences, around 28% of them seen once. Here the sequenced sample was CD8+ T cells from cultured PBMCs, taken from culture after CMV antigen stimulation. These receptors were obtained from a human donor in good health (CMV status not recorded). Some clones in this sample may be carry-over from other donors' samples.

This chain joins TRBV27 and TRBJ1-5; TRBD1 is a possible D gene (5 bases). The CDR3 extends over 14 amino acids. With 8 bases removed from V and 6 bases from J, the gap between germline ends came to 17 bases. Germline-derived CDR1 and CDR2 are MNHEY and SMNVEV (reference sequence). CDR3 region: CASSPGGWGQPQHF. CDR3 DNA sequence: TGTGCCAGCTCTCCGGGGGGGTGGGGTCAGCCCCAGCATTTT.

The gene calls are TRBV19 and TRBJ1-1; D unclear. CDR3 length: 13 residues. V was clipped by 4 bases and J by 1 base, with 7 bases between them. Germline V lookup: CDR1 LNHDA, CDR2 SQIVND (reference sequence). The CDR3 DNA reads TGTGCCAGTAGTACCGAGGGGAACACTGAAGCTTTCTTT. Amino acids: CASSTEGNTEAFF.